The 6 T cell receptor beta chains in this list originate from one sample, sequenced in a study of T cell responses to AZD1222 COVID-19 vaccine. Profiled with immunoSEQ multiplex PCR; TCRdb holds only in-frame clones, not every one. The sample includes around 100,000 clones, 88% seen only once; the top ten take about 2%. The material was peripheral blood, obtained on day 0 of AZD1222 vaccination. These receptors came from an adult in good health.

This clone was recorded once. The chain employs TRBV6-5 and TRBJ1-1; 11 bases are shared with TRBD1. CDR1 MNHEY and CDR2 SVGAGI come from the germline V gene. CDR3 length: 14 amino acids. V lost 6 bases to trimming and J lost 4 bases; unmatched junction nucleotides: 4. This chain's CDR3 is CASRMDRGRTEAFF. CDR3 DNA sequence: TGTGCCAGCAGAATGGACAGGGGGCGCACTGAAGCTTTCTTT.

V usage is TRBV7-9 and J usage is TRBJ2-1; TRBD1 or TRBD2 may be the D gene (6 bases each). The CDR3 is 14 residues long. Trimming removed 8 bases at V and 4 bases at J, with 15 bases between. Per germline, CDR1 SEHNR and CDR2 FQNEAQ (reference sequence). The CDR3 region is CASPGRRGYNEQFF. The CDR3 DNA reads as TGTGCCAGCCCGGGGCGGAGGGGGTACAATGAGCAGTTCTTC.

This chain joins TRBV10-3 and TRBJ1-5; 8 positions match TRBD1. Germline V lookup: CDR1 ENHRY, CDR2 SYGVKD. The junction had 6 bases not matched to a gene; V was cut back by 11 bases and J by 0 bases. The CDR3 extends over 14 amino acids. CDR3 bases: TGTGCCGTCTCGACAGGGGTTAGCAATCAGCCCCAGCATTTT. It specifies CAVSTGVSNQPQHF.

This rearrangement joins TRBV5-6 to TRBJ1-1; a weak D match, TRBD1 (5 bases). With 0 bases removed from V and 1 base from J, the gap between germline ends came to 19 bases. The CDR3 totals 18 residues. CDR1 SGHDT and CDR2 YYEEEE come from the germline V gene. The chain's CDR3 is CASSLEQVKRGGNTEAFF. The DNA of the CDR3 is TGTGCCAGCAGCTTGGAACAGGTAAAACGGGGAGGGAACACTGAAGCTTTCTTT.

The chain links TRBV5-8 to TRBJ1-2; D is uncertain. Germline loops: CDR1 SGHTS, CDR2 YDEGEE. The CDR3 has 13 residues. Trimming removed 3 bases from V and 9 bases from J, with 15 bases in between. In DNA, the CDR3 is TGTGCCAGCAGCTCATCCGGGAGTCGACGCTACACCTTC. Protein: CASSSSGSRRYTF.

The V call is TRBV6-5, the J call TRBJ1-1; maybe TRBD1 (5 bases). Germline CDR1 reads MNHEY; CDR2 reads SVGAGI. The V gene lost 5 bases and the J gene lost 4 bases, with 14 bases spanning the gap. The CDR3 is 14 amino acids. CDR3 residues: CASSPGGVGTEAFF. The CDR3 DNA sequence: TGTGCCAGCAGTCCGGGAGGGGTGGGCACTGAAGCTTTCTTT.